These 22 T cell receptor beta chains came from one sample sequenced in a study of cytomegalovirus exposure and HLA in healthy donors. The primer mix had 60 Vbeta and 13 Jbeta primers. Repertoires were generated with immunoSEQ multiplex PCR, while TCRdb's copy carries only in-frame clones and drops some. The sample has under 150,000 clones; roughly 78% are singletons. The sample comprised PBMCs. These receptors came from a man in his thirties or forties in good health and CMV-seronegative.

This clone is a singleton in its sample. This chain uses TRBV30 with TRBJ1-2; D may be TRBD1 (5 bases). The CDR3 has 12 residues. Germline V gene sequence: CDR1 GTSNPN, CDR2 SVGIG (reference sequence). Trimming took off 4 bases at V and 8 bases at J, with 14 bases between the two ends. As DNA, the CDR3 is TGTGCCTGGAACGGGGACTTGAAGGGCTACACCTTC. It yields the protein CAWNGDLKGYTF.

The rearrangement links TRBV2 to TRBJ2-3; weak D call: TRBD1 (6 bases). The germline gives CDR1 SNHLY, CDR2 FYNNEI. Trimming removed 4 bases at V and 12 bases at J, with 14 bases between. This CDR3 region has 12 residues. The CDR3 loop is CASSGTVAPQYF. The CDR3 DNA reads as TGTGCCAGCAGTGGGACAGTGGCTCCACAGTATTTT.

This chain uses TRBV10-3 with TRBJ1-2, with TRBD1 matching 9 bases. CDR1 and CDR2 (germline): ENHRY, SYGVKD. The CDR3 contains 12 residues. J was trimmed by 3 bases and V by 10 bases; bases with no gene match: 3. CDR3 in DNA: TGTGCCACCGGGGACAGGGACTATGGCTACACCTTC. Its protein is CATGDRDYGYTF.

The chain has TRBV9 and TRBJ2-6; D is possibly TRBD1 (6 bases). V was pared by 2 bases and J by 0 bases, with 15 bases between. Germline CDR1 and CDR2: SGDLS and YYNGEE. There are 18 residues in the CDR3. The CDR3 here is CASSVVQGTSSGANVLTF. Written as DNA, the CDR3 is TGTGCCAGCAGCGTCGTACAGGGAACTAGCTCTGGGGCCAACGTCCTGACTTTC. Supplemented by reference TRBV9 and TRBJ2-6, the full variable domain reads DSGVTQTPKHLITATGQRVTLRCSPRSGDLSVYWYQQSLDQGLQFLIQYYNGEERAKGNILERFSAQQFPDLHSELNLSSLELGDSALYFCASSVVQGTSSGANVLTFGAGSRLTVL.

The chain joins TRBV6-1 to TRBJ2-2; the D gene is possibly TRBD2 (6 bases). V lost 6 bases, J lost 0 bases, and 8 bases lay in between. The CDR3 is 14 amino acids. Germline V lookup: CDR1 MNHNS, CDR2 SASEGT. Here the CDR3 reads CASSREPNTGELFF. The CDR3 DNA follows: TGTGCCAGCAGCCGGGAGCCGAACACCGGGGAGCTGTTTTTT.

This clone has only one observation. This chain connects TRBV5-1 to TRBJ2-7; the match to TRBD1 covers 9 bases. CDR1 and CDR2 (germline): SGHRS, YFSETQ. The CDR3 totals 13 residues. V lost 4 bases to trimming and J lost 5 bases; unmatched junction nucleotides: 4. Written as DNA, the CDR3 is TGCGCCAGCAGCCTAGGACAGGGGAACGAGCAGTACTTC. This gives the protein CASSLGQGNEQYF. Full variable domain (outside the CDR3, taken from reference TRBV5-1 and TRBJ2-7): KAGVTQTPRYLIKTRGQQVTLSCSPISGHRSVSWYQQTPGQGLQFLFEYFSETQRNKGNFPGRFSGRQFSNSRSEMNVSTLELGDSALYLCASSLGQGNEQYFGPGTRLTVT.

This chain connects TRBV7-6 to TRBJ2-5; 11 bases are a match to TRBD2. The CDR3 totals 17 residues. The trim removed 5 bases at V and 5 bases at J, leaving 13 bases unmatched. Germline-derived CDR1 and CDR2 are SGHVS and FNYEAQ. CDR3 residues: CASSLVTGTSGPETQYF. In DNA, the CDR3 is TGTGCCAGCAGCCTAGTAACCGGGACTAGCGGCCCGGAGACCCAGTACTTC.

The rearrangement joins TRBV28 to TRBJ1-2; 8 bases line up with TRBD1. The CDR3 length is 14 residues. Germline CDR1 MDHEN, CDR2 SYDVKM. V shed 8 bases and J 4 bases; nucleotides not matched to a gene: 9. CDR3 bases: TGTGCCAGCGGCCCCGGACAGGGTAGCTATGGCTACACCTTC. Its translation: CASGPGQGSYGYTF.

The chain recombines TRBV5-6 with TRBJ1-1, with 7 bases matching TRBD1. CDR1 SGHDT and CDR2 YYEEEE come from the germline V gene. This CDR3 region has 15 residues. V dropped 1 base and J dropped 1; count of bases not matched to a gene: 4. In nucleotides, the CDR3 is TGTGCCAGCAGCTTGTTCGCAGGGGGGAACACTGAAGCTTTCTTT. This encodes CASSLFAGGNTEAFF. Using reference TRBV5-6 and TRBJ1-1 for the parts outside the CDR3, the full variable domain is DAGVTQSPTHLIKTRGQQVTLRCSPKSGHDTVSWYQQALGQGPQFIFQYYEEEERQRGNFPDRFSGHQFPNYSSELNVNALLLGDSALYLCASSLFAGGNTEAFFGQGTRLTVV.

This chain joins TRBV30 and TRBJ2-7; TRBD2 agrees at 8 bases. CDR1 GTSNPN and CDR2 SVGIG come from the germline V gene (reference sequence). There are 14 residues in the CDR3. The V and J ends lost 0 bases and 1 base, in that order; junction bases with no gene match: 2. The CDR3 DNA sequence: TGTGCCTGGAGTGTGGGCGGGAGGTCCTACGAGCAGTACTTC. Encoded protein: CAWSVGGRSYEQYF. The full variable domain, in which reference TRBV30 and TRBJ2-7 provide the parts outside the CDR3, is SQTIHQWPATLVQPVGSPLSLECTVEGTSNPNLYWYRQAAGRGLQLLFYSVGIGQISSEVPQNLSASRPQDRQFILSSKKLLLSDSGFYLCAWSVGGRSYEQYFGPGTRLTVT.

V and J are TRBV6-4 and TRBJ2-2; D possibly corresponds to TRBD2 (8 bases). The germline V gene encodes CDR1 MRHNA and CDR2 SNTAGT. This CDR3 is built from 15 residues. The ends were cut back, 6 bases at V and 4 bases at J, with 15 bases in the middle. The CDR3 DNA follows: TGTGCCAGCAGGGCTCGGGAGGGGGCCACCGGGGAGCTGTTTTTT. Translating gives CASRAREGATGELFF.

The table lists this clone with a count of one. J is TRBJ1-4 and V is TRBV4-1, with 7 nucleotides matching TRBD1. V shed 1 base, J shed 7 bases, and the junction held 18 bases outside the gene matches. Germline V gene lookup returns CDR1 MGHRA and CDR2 YSYEKL. The CDR3 is 19 residues long. The CDR3 reads CASSQGTGGMTGLGEKLFF. The CDR3 DNA reads TGCGCCAGCAGCCAAGGAACGGGCGGAATGACAGGGTTGGGTGAAAAACTGTTTTTT.

Ten or more counts support this clone. The chain employs TRBV7-9 and TRBJ2-3; D perhaps matches TRBD2 (5 bases). CDR1 and CDR2 from the germline V gene are SEHNR and FQNEAQ (reference sequence). There are 16 residues in the CDR3. The V end lost 1 base, the J end lost 3 bases, and 14 bases lay between the germline ends. In DNA, the CDR3 is TGTGCCAGCAGCTTAGTGGCAGGAACGGGGACAGATACGCAGTATTTT. Protein: CASSLVAGTGTDTQYF.

The V gene is TRBV5-4, the J gene TRBJ2-1, with 10 bases identical to TRBD1. The CDR3 has 15 amino acids. Per germline, CDR1 SGHNT and CDR2 YYREEE (reference sequence). Trimming took 4 bases from V and 4 from J; bases not matched to a gene: 5. The CDR3 nucleotides are TGTGCCAGCAGCCCGCCGGGACAGGGGTACAATGAGCAGTTCTTC. Its translation is CASSPPGQGYNEQFF.

The chain uses TRBV28 and TRBJ1-2; D uncertain. Between the trimmed V and J ends, which lost 6 bases and 5 bases, there was a span of 13 bases. This CDR3 is built from 13 residues. Per the germline V gene, CDR1 is MDHEN and CDR2 is SYDVKM. In nucleotides, the CDR3 is TGTGCCAGCAGGCCCTCTGGACTGTATGGCTACACCTTC. Residues: CASRPSGLYGYTF.

The V call is TRBV5-1, the J call TRBJ2-1; weak D call: TRBD2 (7 bases). Germline V CDR1 and CDR2: SGHRS, YFSETQ. The CDR3 sequence is 14 residues long. V was pared by 4 bases and J by 8 bases, with 16 bases between. Here the CDR3 DNA reads TGCGCCAGCAGCCCCGGGTGGGGGGGCTATGAGCAGTTCTTC. As protein: CASSPGWGGYEQFF. Drawing the rest from reference TRBV5-1 and TRBJ2-1, the complete variable domain is KAGVTQTPRYLIKTRGQQVTLSCSPISGHRSVSWYQQTPGQGLQFLFEYFSETQRNKGNFPGRFSGRQFSNSRSEMNVSTLELGDSALYLCASSPGWGGYEQFFGPGTRLTVL.

This clone turned up a few times. The chain has TRBV6-1 and TRBJ1-1; D is possibly TRBD1 (6 bases). CDR3 length: 12 residues. Trimming left V 6 bases short and J 10 bases short, with 15 bases between. Germline CDR1 and CDR2: MNHNS and SASEGT. CDR3 nucleotide sequence: TGTGCCAGCAGGGGACATACGGACGGAGCTTTCTTT. Protein sequence: CASRGHTDGAFF.

The J gene is TRBJ1-2, the V gene TRBV29-1; D call uncertain. CDR3 length: 13 amino acids. Germline CDR1 SQVTM, CDR2 ANQGSEA. Trimming shortened V by 2 bases and J by 1 base, and 8 bases separated the two germline ends. This CDR3 reads CSVEQAGNYGYTF. The DNA of the CDR3 is TGCAGCGTTGAACAGGCGGGTAACTATGGCTACACCTTC.

This clone was picked up one time. This rearrangement joins TRBV9 to TRBJ2-2; 7 bases match TRBD1. Germline CDR1 is SGDLS and CDR2 is YYNGEE. This CDR3 contains 15 residues. V lost 5 bases and J lost 2; bases outside the gene matches: 6. The CDR3 nucleotides are TGTGCCAGCAGACCCGGGACAGCAAACACCGGGGAGCTGTTTTTT. Protein sequence: CASRPGTANTGELFF.

In this sample, this clone turned up once. The rearrangement joins TRBV5-4 to TRBJ1-2, with 9 positions matching TRBD1. The germline CDR1 and CDR2 sequences are SGHNT and YYREEE (reference sequence). The junction had 14 bases not matched to a gene; V was cut back by 6 bases and J by 5 bases. The length of the CDR3 is 16 residues. The CDR3 nucleotides read TGTGCCAGCATACCCCATAGGACAGGGGATATTTATGGCTACACCTTC. This gives the protein CASIPHRTGDIYGYTF.

This clone appeared once. The genes are TRBV9 and TRBJ2-1; tentatively, D is TRBD2 (5 bases). This CDR3 contains 13 residues. Germline V CDR1 and CDR2: SGDLS, YYNGEE. V gave up 5 bases and J gave up 3 bases, with 9 bases separating them. The CDR3 is CASSHSDYNEQFF. The DNA for the CDR3 is TGTGCCAGCAGTCATAGCGACTACAATGAGCAGTTCTTC.

The chain uses TRBV7-3 and TRBJ2-7; perhaps TRBD2 as D (5 bases). CDR1 is SGHTA and CDR2 is FQGTGA in the germline V gene. V lost 5 bases and J lost 2, with 16 bases in between. The CDR3 is 15 amino acids. DNA for the CDR3: TGTGCCAGCAGCCTAAGGGCCGGGGAAACCTACGAGCAGTACTTC. This sequence encodes CASSLRAGETYEQYF.